The following is a T cell receptor (beta chain) sequence with its context. The antigen is not known. The same CDR3 arises from other DNA sequences in this sample as well. These data come from a study of shared clonotypes between healthy human individuals. Study-wide findings and caveats: Since donors were few, the genetic and exposure-history diversity represented was limited. Naive subsets usually exceeded memory subsets in estimated richness.

The CDR3 contains 14 residues. Germline lookup yields CDR1 SGHRS and CDR2 YFSETQ. J lost 5 bases, V lost 8 bases, and 10 bases had no gene match. Methods used by the authors: ImmunoSEQ supplied junction-only sequences lacking quality scores, so filtering was different. Generated by immunoSEQ multiplex PCR, the TCRdb table keeps only in-frame clones and is missing some. Clone size and the V and J calls come from that table; the DNA yielded D and trimming. The sample has about 2.4 million clones, approximately 94% seen once. Sequenced material: naive CD4+ T cells from PBMCs. The subset denotes: CD45RA+ positively selected. The receptor was derived from a man younger than 30 in good health. Some clones in this sample may be carry-over from other donors' samples. This rearrangement joins TRBV5-1 to TRBJ1-1; 9 positions match TRBD1. CDR3 bases: TGCGCCAGTTCTCCTACAGGGGGCGAGACTGAAGCTTTCTTT. It is translated as CASSPTGGETEAFF.